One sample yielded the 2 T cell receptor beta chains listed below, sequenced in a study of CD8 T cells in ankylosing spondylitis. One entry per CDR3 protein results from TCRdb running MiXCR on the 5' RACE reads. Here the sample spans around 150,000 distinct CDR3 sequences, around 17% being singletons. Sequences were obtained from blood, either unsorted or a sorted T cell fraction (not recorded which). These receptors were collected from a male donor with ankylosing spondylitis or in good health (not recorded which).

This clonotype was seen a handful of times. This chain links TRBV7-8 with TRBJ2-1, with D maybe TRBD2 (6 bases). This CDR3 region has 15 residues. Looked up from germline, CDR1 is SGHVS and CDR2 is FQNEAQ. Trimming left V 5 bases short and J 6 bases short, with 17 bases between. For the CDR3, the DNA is TGTGCCAGCAGCCCCTATGGAGGGGCTTTCAATGAGCAGTTCTTC. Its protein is CASSPYGGAFNEQFF. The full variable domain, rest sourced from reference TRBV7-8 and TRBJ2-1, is GAGVSQSPRYKVAKRGQDVALRCDPISGHVSLFWYQQALGQGPEFLTYFQNEAQLDKSGLPSDRFFAERPEGSVSTLKIQRTQQEDSAVYLCASSPYGGAFNEQFFGPGTRLTVL.

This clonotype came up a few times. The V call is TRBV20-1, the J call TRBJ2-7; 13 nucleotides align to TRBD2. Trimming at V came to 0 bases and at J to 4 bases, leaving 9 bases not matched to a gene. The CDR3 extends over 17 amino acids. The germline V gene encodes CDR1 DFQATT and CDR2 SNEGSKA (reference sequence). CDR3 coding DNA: TGCAGTGCTAGAGAACGAGGACTAGCGGGAGCCCCTTACGAGCAGTACTTC. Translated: CSARERGLAGAPYEQYF.